This T cell receptor beta chain was recovered during a study of tissue T cells after allogeneic stem cell transplantation. Notes on this clone: What it binds is not known. Gene names and germline refer to mouse.

Time point of the sample: mouse harvest day 14 after allogeneic transplant. The graft held 10^6 splenic CD5+ T cells and 10^7 T-cell-depleted bone marrow cells. Libraries were prepared by immunoSEQ multiplex PCR; TCRdb keeps only in-frame clonotypes and omits some of them. The data contain 1,500 or so clones, 56% of them singletons. Points from the study as a whole: This small cohort was clinically heterogeneous, and sampling depth was a limitation. Tissue-detected TCR repertoire was only partly captured by blood and spleen T cells.

The sample comprised liver tissue. This TCR came from a female BALB/c mouse given C57BL/6 T cells with graft-versus-host disease after an allogeneic hematopoietic cell transplant.

CDR3 sequence: CASSQNTEVFF. The sequenced CDR3 bases are TGTGCCAGCAGTCAAAACACAGAAGTCTTC. The chain has TRBV26 and TRBJ1-1; D uncertain. The read terminates 1 residue before the CDR3 end, so the remaining end is supplied by the germline J gene. V was trimmed by 4 bases and J by 1 base, leaving 1 base between them. Germline CDR1 and CDR2: KGHPV and FQNQEV (reference sequence). The CDR3 runs 11 residues.